The 29 T cell receptor beta chains reported below all come from one sample, sequenced in a study of shared clonotypes between healthy human individuals (TCRdb year 2020). The library was produced with the immunoSEQ multiplex PCR assay. TCRdb mirrors the immuneACCESS table, restricted to in-frame sequences. Some clones are absent from its copies; in checked studies, under half trace to an unresolved V gene, and the reason for the others is unknown. Across this sample there are millions of clones, with roughly 94% seen only once. The ten largest clonotypes hold under 0.15% of the sample. Material for sequencing was naive CD4+ T cells sorted from blood. The sample's cell subset or site label, decoded: CD45RA+ positively selected. These receptors all come from a man aged 18 to 30 in good health.

This clone was recorded only once. The rearrangement joins TRBV18 to TRBJ1-1; tentative D call: TRBD1 (5 bases). CDR1 KGHSH and CDR2 LQKENI come from the germline V gene. V was shortened by 7 bases and J by 5 bases, with 14 bases between the two germline ends. The CDR3 loop spans 13 amino acids. In nucleotides, the CDR3 is TGTGCCAGCTATTCAGGGTTGGCGACTGAAGCTTTCTTT. Translated: CASYSGLATEAFF.

V and J are TRBV4-1 and TRBJ2-7; 9 bases are shared with TRBD1. The CDR3 is 17 residues long. Germline V gene sequence: CDR1 MGHRA, CDR2 YSYEKL. After removal of 1 base from V and 7 bases from J, the junction contained 14 bases not matched to a gene. CDR3 amino acids: CASSQVTTGTGLREQYF. The DNA for the CDR3 is TGCGCCAGCAGCCAAGTTACAACCGGGACAGGGTTACGGGAGCAGTACTTC.

J is TRBJ2-5 and V is TRBV7-6, with a tentative D call TRBD2 (5 bases). Looked up from germline, CDR1 is SGHVS and CDR2 is FNYEAQ. V shed 2 bases and J shed 4 bases, with 14 bases lying between them. The CDR3 is 15 amino acids. CDR3 amino acids: CASSLIPRGIETQYF. The CDR3 DNA reads as TGTGCCAGCAGCTTAATTCCAAGAGGGATAGAGACCCAGTACTTC.

This chain's CDR3 is CASSFRVLTDTQYF. The CDR3, as DNA: TGCGCCAGCAGCTTCCGGGTTCTCACAGATACGCAGTATTTT. The rearrangement links TRBV5-1 to TRBJ2-3; no reliable D call. The germline V gene encodes CDR1 SGHRS and CDR2 YFSETQ. The CDR3 is made up of 14 amino acids. The ends were cut back, 2 bases at V and 2 bases at J, with 9 bases in the middle.

This chain links TRBV6-1 with TRBJ1-6; D is unresolved. CDR3 length equals 19 residues. Germline-derived CDR1 and CDR2 are MNHNS and SASEGT. The V end lost 0 bases, the J end lost 0 bases, and 15 bases lay between the germline ends. CDR3 sequence: CASSEALGTVYSYNSPLHF. The DNA of the CDR3 is TGTGCCAGCAGTGAAGCGCTCGGAACAGTTTACTCCTATAATTCACCCCTCCACTTT.

This chain links TRBV7-2 with TRBJ1-5; D remains unclear. V dropped 8 bases and J dropped 4 bases, with 15 bases sitting between them. This CDR3 contains 14 residues. Per germline, CDR1 SGHTA and CDR2 FQGNSA. CDR3 bases: TGTGCCAGCGACATTGGGGTAGGGAATCAGCCCCAGCATTTT. It encodes CASDIGVGNQPQHF.

This chain joins TRBV5-1 and TRBJ2-5, with D uncertain. CDR3 length: 14 residues. Germline V lookup: CDR1 SGHRS, CDR2 YFSETQ. Deletions cut 0 bases from V and 1 base from J, with 7 bases between. CDR3 sequence (DNA): TGCGCCAGCAGCTTGGCCAACGGCCAAGAGACCCAGTACTTC. This encodes CASSLANGQETQYF.

The chain carries TRBV5-1 and TRBJ2-5; tentatively, D is TRBD1 (6 bases). This CDR3 has 14 amino acids. The germline gives CDR1 SGHRS, CDR2 YFSETQ. V lost 8 bases and J 4 bases, leaving 18 bases between the germline ends. The CDR3, as DNA: TGCGCCAGTCAAACGACAGGCGGTGGAGAGACCCAGTACTTC. As protein: CASQTTGGGETQYF.

The CDR3 coding sequence is TGTGCCAGTAGGCGGACAGGGCTTGACAATCAGCCCCAGCATTTT. Translating gives CASRRTGLDNQPQHF. The chain links TRBV19 to TRBJ1-5; 8 positions agree with TRBD1. J was trimmed by 3 bases and V by 6 bases; bases with no gene match: 7. CDR3 length: 15 amino acids. In germline, CDR1 is LNHDA, CDR2 SQIVND (reference sequence).

This chain connects TRBV30 to TRBJ2-5, with D possibly being TRBD1 (6 bases). V lost 2 bases, J lost 5 bases, and 21 bases lay in between. The V gene's germline CDR1 is GTSNPN and CDR2 SVGIG (reference sequence). The CDR3 is 16 amino acids. This chain's CDR3 is CAWSRNWDTPGETQYF. In DNA, the CDR3 is TGTGCCTGGAGTCGAAATTGGGACACGCCGGGGGAGACCCAGTACTTC.

The chain carries TRBV6-1 and TRBJ2-1; D gene uncertain. The germline V gene encodes CDR1 MNHNS and CDR2 SASEGT. The CDR3 covers 15 residues. Trimming took off 7 bases at V and 0 bases at J, with 13 bases between the two ends. The CDR3 sequence: CASKRSLGSYNEQFF. CDR3 DNA sequence: TGTGCCAGCAAACGTTCGCTGGGCTCCTACAATGAGCAGTTCTTC.

The chain recombines TRBV6-5 with TRBJ1-1; D call uncertain. Germline assignment: CDR1 MNHEY and CDR2 SVGAGI. Trimming took off 7 bases at V and 8 bases at J, with 14 bases between the two ends. This CDR3 has 12 residues. In DNA, the CDR3 is TGTGCCAGCAAAAAACTCACCAGCGAAGCTTTCTTT. It encodes CASKKLTSEAFF.

J is TRBJ1-3 and V is TRBV4-2; a possible D gene is TRBD1 (5 bases). This CDR3 is built from 16 residues. Germline CDR1 LGHNA, CDR2 YNFKEQ. V was shortened by 0 bases and J by 0 bases, with 9 bases between the two germline ends. CDR3 sequence: CASSQDRGASGNTIYF. CDR3 DNA sequence: TGTGCCAGCAGCCAAGATCGAGGGGCCTCTGGAAACACCATATATTTT.

Of note for this clone: Other DNA sequences from this sample encode an identical CDR3 as well. The chain combines TRBV9 with TRBJ1-1; D is perhaps TRBD1 (5 bases). The CDR3 consists of 14 residues. CDR1 is SGDLS, CDR2 YYNGEE, per germline. Trimming cost V 0 bases and J 1 base, with 7 bases left between them. The CDR3 region has the DNA TGTGCCAGCAGCGTAGTAGGGACGAACACTGAAGCTTTCTTT. This sequence encodes CASSVVGTNTEAFF.

The chain uses TRBV5-6 and TRBJ2-4, with 8 bases matching TRBD2. Germline assignment: CDR1 SGHDT and CDR2 YYEEEE. This CDR3 has 14 amino acids. The V and J ends lost 3 bases and 1 base, in that order; junction bases with no gene match: 0. CDR3 sequence: CASSSSGAKNIQYF. CDR3 DNA sequence: TGTGCCAGCAGCTCTAGCGGGGCCAAAAACATTCAGTACTTC.

The gene calls are TRBV6-6 and TRBJ1-2, with no clear D. The CDR3 is made up of 15 amino acids. CDR1 is MNHNY and CDR2 is SVGAGI in the germline V gene (reference sequence). V was clipped by 1 base and J by 5 bases, with 14 bases between them. The CDR3 sequence: CASSYLAATRYGYTF. In DNA form, the CDR3 reads TGTGCCAGCAGTTACTTAGCCGCTACCCGGTATGGCTACACCTTC.

On this clone itself: Additional DNA sequences in this sample encode the identical CDR3. V is TRBV18 and J is TRBJ2-7, with D unresolved. Germline V CDR1 and CDR2: KGHSH, LQKENI. The V and J ends lost 4 bases and 0 bases respectively, with 7 bases between them. The CDR3 covers 13 residues. CDR3 protein: CASSRASSYEQYF. In DNA form, the CDR3 reads TGTGCCAGCTCACGCGCTAGCTCCTACGAGCAGTACTTC. Complete variable domain (other parts from reference TRBV18 and TRBJ2-7): NAGVMQNPRHLVRRRGQEARLRCSPMKGHSHVYWYRQLPEEGLKFMVYLQKENIIDESGMPKERFSAEFPKEGPSILRIQQVVRGDSAAYFCASSRASSYEQYFGPGTRLTVT.

The chain employs TRBV5-1 and TRBJ2-7, with D perhaps TRBD1 (6 bases). The ends were cut back, 4 bases at V and 4 bases at J, with 15 bases in the middle. The CDR3 is 14 residues long. Germline loops: CDR1 SGHRS, CDR2 YFSETQ. The DNA for the CDR3 is TGCGCCAGCAGCGAAGATCCTACAGGGTACGAGCAGTACTTC. Residues: CASSEDPTGYEQYF.

A remark on this clone: Additional DNA sequences in this sample encode the identical CDR3. V usage is TRBV19 and J usage is TRBJ2-2, with TRBD1 matching 8 bases. The J segment lost 0 bases and the V segment lost 6 bases, leaving 3 bases of the junction unmatched. This CDR3 has 15 residues. Per germline, CDR1 LNHDA and CDR2 SQIVND (reference sequence). The CDR3 reads CASRLDRANTGELFF. The CDR3 DNA sequence: TGTGCCAGTAGATTGGACAGGGCGAACACCGGGGAGCTGTTTTTT.

This clone has only one observation. The chain recombines TRBV7-9 with TRBJ2-1; 10 nucleotides align to TRBD2. The CDR3 runs 17 residues. V lost 1 base, J lost 6 bases, and 9 bases stayed unmatched. Germline loops: CDR1 SEHNR, CDR2 FQNEAQ (reference sequence). CDR3 sequence (DNA): TGTGCCAGCAGCTTAGTATTAAGTCTAGCGGGAGTCAATGAGCAGTTCTTC. Translated: CASSLVLSLAGVNEQFF.

Regarding this clone: The same CDR3 arises from other DNA sequences in this sample as well. The chain uses TRBV5-6 and TRBJ2-2; D unresolved. CDR1 and CDR2 (germline): SGHDT, YYEEEE. The V end lost 4 bases, the J end lost 3 bases, and 4 bases lay between the germline ends. This CDR3 is 12 amino acids long. The CDR3 loop is CASSRYTGELFF. In DNA form, the CDR3 reads TGTGCCAGCAGCCGATACACCGGGGAGCTGTTTTTT.

Note on this clone: In the same sample, other DNA sequences code for this CDR3. The chain employs TRBV4-1 and TRBJ2-3, with D uncertain. Germline CDR1 reads MGHRA; CDR2 reads YSYEKL. The CDR3 covers 12 residues. The V and J ends lost 4 bases and 4 bases respectively, with 6 bases between them. This CDR3 is CASSPPADTQYF. CDR3 in DNA: TGCGCCAGCAGCCCTCCTGCAGATACGCAGTATTTT.

V is TRBV4-1 and J is TRBJ2-1; the D gene could be TRBD1 or TRBD2 (6 bases each). The CDR3 spans 17 residues. V was trimmed by 1 base and J by 10 bases, leaving 23 bases between them. Germline-derived CDR1 and CDR2 are MGHRA and YSYEKL. Here the CDR3 DNA reads TGCGCCAGCAGCCAAGGCCTGGGGGCGGGACATGGAGGGGAGCAGTTCTTC. As protein: CASSQGLGAGHGGEQFF.

The chain combines TRBV11-2 with TRBJ2-4; 7 bases agree with TRBD1. Germline-derived CDR1 and CDR2 are SGHAT and FQNNGV. The CDR3 consists of 14 residues. The trim removed 5 bases at V and 9 bases at J, leaving 10 bases unmatched. CDR3 protein: CASSLGTVATIQYF. The CDR3 region has the DNA TGTGCCAGCAGCCTCGGGACAGTTGCTACCATTCAGTACTTC.

This sequence joins TRBV18 and TRBJ2-1, with D perhaps being TRBD1 or TRBD2 (5 bases each). The CDR3 runs 15 residues. V was cut by 3 bases and J by 7 bases, with 16 bases left in between. CDR1 is KGHSH and CDR2 is LQKENI in the germline V gene. For the CDR3, the DNA is TGTGCCAGCTCACCTCGGGGCCAGGCAAGGAATGAGCAGTTCTTC. Encoded protein: CASSPRGQARNEQFF.

The V gene is TRBV29-1, the J gene TRBJ2-7; 7 bases align to TRBD1. Germline V gives CDR1 SQVTM, CDR2 ANQGSEA. CDR3 length equals 12 residues. V lost 8 bases, J lost 4 bases, and 8 bases stayed unmatched. The CDR3 spells CSPIGTEYEQYF. The CDR3 nucleotides read TGCAGCCCCATAGGGACAGAATACGAGCAGTACTTC.

V gene TRBV30 combines with J gene TRBJ1-5, with D unresolved. The CDR3 length is 13 residues. Germline CDR1 is GTSNPN and CDR2 is SVGIG (reference sequence). Between the trimmed V and J ends, which lost 2 bases and 5 bases, there was a span of 10 bases. The CDR3 here is CAWSLGRDQPQHF. The CDR3 DNA follows: TGTGCCTGGAGTTTGGGCCGGGATCAGCCCCAGCATTTT.

V is TRBV28 and J is TRBJ2-3; the match to TRBD2 covers 7 bases. Germline trimming cut 4 bases from V and 2 bases from J; bases unmatched to any gene: 3. The CDR3 has 14 residues. CDR1 is MDHEN, CDR2 SYDVKM, per germline. CDR3 region: CASSSGGNTDTQYF. The CDR3 coding sequence is TGTGCCAGCAGTTCCGGGGGGAACACAGATACGCAGTATTTT.

The V call is TRBV4-1, the J call TRBJ2-2, with 11 bases aligning to TRBD1. Germline V gene data show CDR1 as MGHRA and CDR2 as YSYEKL. Trimming at V came to 3 bases and at J to 4 bases, leaving 10 bases not matched to a gene. The CDR3 is made up of 18 amino acids. CDR3 DNA: TGCGCCAGCAGCCACGCTTGGGACAGGGGGTCTAGCACCGGGGAGCTGTTTTTT. It codes for CASSHAWDRGSSTGELFF.